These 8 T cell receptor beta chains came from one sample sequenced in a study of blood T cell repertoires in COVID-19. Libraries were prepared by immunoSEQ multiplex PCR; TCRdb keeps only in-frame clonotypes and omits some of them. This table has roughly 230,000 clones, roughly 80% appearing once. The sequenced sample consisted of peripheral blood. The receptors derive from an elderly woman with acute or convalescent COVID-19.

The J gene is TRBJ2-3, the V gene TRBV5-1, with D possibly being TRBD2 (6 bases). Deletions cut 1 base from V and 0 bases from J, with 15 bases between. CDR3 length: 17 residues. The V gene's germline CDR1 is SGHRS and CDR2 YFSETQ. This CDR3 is CASSLTQLAASTDTQYF. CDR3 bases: TGCGCCAGCAGCTTGACCCAACTAGCAGCTAGCACAGATACGCAGTATTTT.

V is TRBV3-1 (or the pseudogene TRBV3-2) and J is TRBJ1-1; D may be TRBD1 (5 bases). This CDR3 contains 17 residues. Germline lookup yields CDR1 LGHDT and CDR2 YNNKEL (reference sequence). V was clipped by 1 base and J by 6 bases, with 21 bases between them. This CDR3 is CASSQGHRLSEPSEAFF. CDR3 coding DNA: TGTGCCAGCAGCCAAGGGCACAGGCTCTCGGAGCCGTCTGAAGCTTTCTTT.

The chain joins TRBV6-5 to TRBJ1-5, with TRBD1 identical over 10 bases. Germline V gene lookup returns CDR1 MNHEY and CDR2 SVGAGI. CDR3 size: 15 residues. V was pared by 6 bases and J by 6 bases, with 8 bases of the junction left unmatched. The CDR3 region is CASSPGTGAGQPQHF. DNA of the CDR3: TGTGCCAGCAGCCCCGGGACAGGGGCAGGTCAGCCCCAGCATTTT.

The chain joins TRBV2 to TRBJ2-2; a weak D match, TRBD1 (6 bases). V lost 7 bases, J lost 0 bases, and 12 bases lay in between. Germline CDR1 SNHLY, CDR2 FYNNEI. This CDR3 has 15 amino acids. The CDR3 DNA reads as TGTGCCAGCAACGCTGAGGGGGCGAACACCGGGGAGCTGTTTTTT. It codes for CASNAEGANTGELFF.

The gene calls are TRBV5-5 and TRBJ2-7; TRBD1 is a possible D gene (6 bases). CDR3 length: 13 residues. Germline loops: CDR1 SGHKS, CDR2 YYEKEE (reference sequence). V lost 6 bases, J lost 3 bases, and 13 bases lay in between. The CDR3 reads CASTKTGLYEQYF. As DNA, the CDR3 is TGTGCCAGCACCAAAACAGGGCTCTACGAGCAGTACTTC.

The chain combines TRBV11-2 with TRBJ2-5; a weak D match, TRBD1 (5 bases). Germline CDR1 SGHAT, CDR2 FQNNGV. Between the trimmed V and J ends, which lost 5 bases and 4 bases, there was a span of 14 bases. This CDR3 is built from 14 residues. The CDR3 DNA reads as TGTGCCAGCAGCCCAGACAGCTTCGCAGAGACCCAGTACTTC. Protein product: CASSPDSFAETQYF.

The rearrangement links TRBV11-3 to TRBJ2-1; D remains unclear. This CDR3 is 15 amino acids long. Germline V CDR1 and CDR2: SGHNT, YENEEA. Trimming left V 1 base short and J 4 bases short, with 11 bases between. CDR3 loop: CASSLGGGRYNEQFF. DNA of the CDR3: TGTGCCAGCAGCTTAGGAGGTGGCAGATACAATGAGCAGTTCTTC. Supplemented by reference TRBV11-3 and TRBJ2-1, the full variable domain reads EAGVVQSPRYKIIEKKQPVAFWCNPISGHNTLYWYLQNLGQGPELLIRYENEEAVDDSQLPKDRFSAERLKGVDSTLKIQPAELGDSAVYLCASSLGGGRYNEQFFGPGTRLTVL.

CDR3 nucleotide sequence: TGTGCCAGCACTAGCGGGAGGGCCGTGGTCACAGATACGCAGTATTTT. Its translation: CASTSGRAVVTDTQYF. V is TRBV19 and J is TRBJ2-3, with TRBD2 matching 13 bases. CDR3 length equals 16 residues. J lost 2 bases, V lost 9 bases, and 8 bases had no gene match. Germline loops: CDR1 LNHDA, CDR2 SQIVND (reference sequence).